The source of this T cell receptor (beta chain) is a study of T cells expressing NK-cell markers. Study details: Sorted CD3+CD56-NKG2C+, CD3+CD56+NKG2C- and CD3+CD56+NKG2C+ T cells were the source of the TCR beta repertoires.

Concerning this clonotype itself: Its antigen is not known.

TCR beta libraries carry UMIs added by 5'RACE template switching. TCRdb re-called the 5' RACE reads; every CDR3 protein appears as one record, without DNA. The sample totals roughly 180,000 distinct CDR3 sequences. Whole-study findings and limits: Of CD8+ T cells, 1.0-7.0% belonged to dominant NKG2C+ clonotypes in more than five donors. Expanded NKG2C+ T cell clones were not confirmed as HCMV-specific.

Germline V gene sequence: CDR1 SGHRS, CDR2 YFSETQ. CDR3 length equals 16 residues. The rearrangement links TRBV5-1 to TRBJ2-2; TCRdb's assignment of TRBD2 cannot be checked, as there is no DNA. This TCR derives from a woman aged 18 to 75 in good health. Sequenced material: blood T cells: a sorted CD56 or NKG2C T cell subset, CD4+ or CD8+ T cells, or bulk PBMC T cells (not recorded which). The CDR3 sequence: CASSLGGTSMIGELFF. Full variable domain (missing parts from reference TRBV5-1 and TRBJ2-2): KAGVTQTPRYLIKTRGQQVTLSCSPISGHRSVSWYQQTPGQGLQFLFEYFSETQRNKGNFPGRFSGRQFSNSRSEMNVSTLELGDSALYLCASSLGGTSMIGELFFGEGSRLTVL.